Listed below are T cell receptor beta chains from one sample, sequenced in a study of monozygotic twins with cystic fibrosis. Sequencing was performed with immunoSEQ multiplex PCR; in TCRdb, only in-frame clones are kept and a portion is missing. The sample consists of about 32,000 clones, approximately 96% of them appearing once. The specimen was blood. Source of these receptors: a girl under 10 years old with cystic fibrosis. Both conserved end residues are part of each CDR3.

v_call cdr3_aa
TRBV7-8 CASSLEVIANQPQHF
TRBV5-6 CASSSSGTDTDTQYF
TRBV6-1 CASFTGTVYGYTF
TRBV4-2 CASSQLVTDTQYF
TRBV27 CASRQTGLGEQYF
TRBV19 CASSIGGTNQETQYF
TRBV7-9 CASSRRGSYEQYF
TRBV25-1 CASEGYGYTF
TRBV18 CASSGDRAAYEQYF
TRBV6-4 CASSDSGSGGVNEQFF
TRBV2 CASAPSWGGNDGELFF
TRBV19 CASRAGGDYEQYF
TRBV4-1 CASSHPGRNYGYTF
TRBV5-1 CASSLVADNSPLHF
TRBV7-8 CASSFVLAGAGYNEQFF
TRBV6-6 CASTPSGSVYEQYF
TRBV7-8 CASSLREGQLNEKLFF
TRBV6-1 CASRGKQHLNTEAFF
TRBV28 CASNRVAGDTGELFF
TRBV19 CASSMKRGSSYEQYF
TRBV9 CASSVEGENTEAFF
TRBV7-8 CASSLTVGGALETQYF
TRBV7-8 CASSLVVYQPQHF
TRBV6-1 CASRADEGRYYGYTF
TRBV19 CASSIAGDAGNTIYF
TRBV19 CASSTPTANYGYTF
TRBV7-7 CASSRTTAYQETQYF
TRBV30 CALSTGRSSYNEQFF
TRBV19 CASSMGAGPGYTF
TRBV11-2 CASSFARNTQNSPLHF
TRBV10-3 CAISESWQVSANNEQFF